The 26 T cell receptor beta chains below were found in one sample sequenced in a study of shared clonotypes between healthy human individuals. The table came from immunoSEQ multiplex PCR; TCRdb's copy has only in-frame clones and leaves some out. The sample holds some 2,100,000 clones, about 92% seen once. CD45RO-negative CD8 cells positively selected for CCR7 made up the naive population, which excluded terminally differentiated effector memory CD45RA+ cells. The specimen sequenced was naive CD8+ T cells from PBMCs. The source of these receptors is a man aged 18 to 30 in good health. Some clones in this sample may be carry-over from other donors' samples.

V and J are TRBV11-2 and TRBJ2-7; TRBD2 is a possible D gene (5 bases). Trimming stripped 0 bases from V and 5 bases from J, with 14 bases between. CDR1 is SGHAT, CDR2 FQNNGV, per germline. This CDR3 is built from 15 residues. CDR3 protein: CASSLDGESFDEQYF. The CDR3 DNA sequence: TGTGCCAGCAGCTTAGACGGGGAAAGCTTTGACGAGCAGTACTTC.

This chain connects TRBV28 to TRBJ2-1; 7 nucleotides align to TRBD2. The V gene's germline CDR1 is MDHEN and CDR2 SYDVKM. V lost 5 bases to trimming and J lost 2 bases; unmatched junction nucleotides: 6. The CDR3 totals 15 residues. The CDR3 reads CASSVREDPYNEQFF. The CDR3 DNA follows: TGTGCCAGCAGTGTTCGGGAGGATCCCTACAATGAGCAGTTCTTC.

J is TRBJ2-1 and V is TRBV10-2; no clear D gene. CDR3 size: 15 residues. V was cut by 1 base and J by 0 bases, with 7 bases left in between. Germline V gene lookup returns CDR1 WSHSY and CDR2 SAAADI. Here the CDR3 DNA reads TGCGCCAGCAGTGAGTACAGCAGCTCCTACAATGAGCAGTTCTTC. It specifies CASSEYSSSYNEQFF.

The chain employs TRBV5-5 and TRBJ1-3; D unresolved. The germline V gene encodes CDR1 SGHKS and CDR2 YYEKEE (reference sequence). V gave up 6 bases and J gave up 8 bases, with 21 bases separating them. This CDR3 is 15 amino acids long. The CDR3 loop is CASTWTGGLSDTIYF. The CDR3 region has the DNA TGTGCCAGCACCTGGACCGGAGGGCTTTCGGACACCATATATTTT.

The gene calls are TRBV28 and TRBJ1-4; 7 bases are a match to TRBD1. The CDR3 totals 15 residues. CDR1 MDHEN and CDR2 SYDVKM come from the germline V gene. V gave up 5 bases and J gave up 4 bases; unmatched junction bases: 7. Written as DNA, the CDR3 is TGTGCCAGCAGTATACCGGGACAGAATAATGAAAAACTGTTTTTT. Translation: CASSIPGQNNEKLFF.

Comments on this clone: The sample holds other DNA sequences that translate to the same CDR3. This sequence joins TRBV5-1 and TRBJ2-1; no definite D call. The CDR3 has 12 amino acids. Trimming cost V 4 bases and J 10 bases, with 12 bases left between them. The germline CDR1 and CDR2 sequences are SGHRS and YFSETQ. This chain's CDR3 is CASSLGPREQFF. CDR3 DNA sequence: TGCGCCAGCAGCCTGGGTCCCAGGGAGCAGTTCTTC.

The V and J genes are TRBV27 and TRBJ1-1; D might be TRBD1 (6 bases). Germline CDR1 and CDR2: MNHEY and SMNVEV (reference sequence). Trimming left V 4 bases short and J 7 bases short, with 16 bases between. CDR3 length equals 14 residues. In DNA, the CDR3 is TGTGCCAGCAGTTCAGGGCGGGGGGCAATTGAAGCTTTCTTT. This translates into CASSSGRGAIEAFF.

The chain uses TRBV30 and TRBJ1-2; 9 nucleotides agree with TRBD1. This CDR3 is built from 13 residues. Per germline, CDR1 GTSNPN and CDR2 SVGIG (reference sequence). The V and J ends lost 2 bases and 8 bases, in that order; junction bases with no gene match: 6. The CDR3 spells CAWSRDRARGYTF. As DNA, the CDR3 is TGTGCCTGGAGTCGGGACAGGGCCCGAGGCTACACCTTC.

The chain joins TRBV28 to TRBJ1-4; D call uncertain. CDR1 is MDHEN and CDR2 is SYDVKM in the germline V gene. This CDR3 contains 19 residues. V lost 4 bases and J 5 bases, leaving 26 bases between the germline ends. CDR3 nucleotides: TGTGCCAGCAGTTCACCCCAGTTGTGGCGGGCAGCAGAAAATGAAAAACTGTTTTTT. Protein sequence: CASSSPQLWRAAENEKLFF.

This sequence joins TRBV5-5 and TRBJ2-5, with 8 bases matching TRBD2. Per the germline V gene, CDR1 is SGHKS and CDR2 is YYEKEE (reference sequence). This CDR3 is built from 15 residues. V was clipped by 0 bases and J by 2 bases; unmatched bases: 3. The CDR3 sequence: CASSLEGTRQETQYF. CDR3 sequence (DNA): TGTGCCAGCAGCTTGGAAGGGACTAGACAAGAGACCCAGTACTTC.

The V call is TRBV27, the J call TRBJ2-5; D perhaps matches TRBD2 (6 bases). In germline, CDR1 is MNHEY, CDR2 SMNVEV (reference sequence). V dropped 5 bases and J dropped 1 base, with 23 bases sitting between them. This CDR3 has 18 residues. The CDR3 region is CASSVSPLVGGPQETQYF. For the CDR3, the DNA is TGTGCCAGCAGTGTCTCCCCTCTAGTGGGAGGACCCCAAGAGACCCAGTACTTC.

The chain recombines TRBV13 with TRBJ2-2; 7 nucleotides align to TRBD2. The CDR3 sequence is 16 residues long. Unmatched junction bases numbered 7, after V lost 5 bases and J lost 1 base. The germline CDR1 and CDR2 sequences are PRHDT and FYEKMQ (reference sequence). In nucleotides, the CDR3 is TGTGCCAGCAGCCCCCTGGGGGAGGGGAACACCGGGGAGCTGTTTTTT. Translated: CASSPLGEGNTGELFF.

The V gene is TRBV14, the J gene TRBJ1-1; D uncertain. V dropped 4 bases and J dropped 1 base, with 10 bases sitting between them. CDR3 length equals 14 residues. In germline, CDR1 is SGHDN, CDR2 FVKESK. The CDR3 nucleotides are TGTGCCAGCAGCCTTTTCGGACCGAACACTGAAGCTTTCTTT. This gives the protein CASSLFGPNTEAFF.

CDR3 nucleotides: TGTGCCAGCAGCGTAGTCCCTAGCGGGAGGGTGAACGAGCAGTACTTC. This translates into CASSVVPSGRVNEQYF. This chain joins TRBV9 and TRBJ2-7, with 12 positions matching TRBD2. The CDR3 has 16 residues. V was clipped by 0 bases and J by 5 bases; unmatched bases: 6. CDR1 is SGDLS and CDR2 is YYNGEE in the germline V gene.

The chain employs TRBV18 and TRBJ2-5; 10 positions agree with TRBD2. V shed 1 base and J 6 bases; nucleotides not matched to a gene: 8. Germline-derived CDR1 and CDR2 are KGHSH and LQKENI. The CDR3 contains 16 residues. The CDR3 DNA is TGTGCCAGCTCACCACTGTCTAGCGGGAGTATCAAGACCCAGTACTTC. This gives the protein CASSPLSSGSIKTQYF.

This sequence joins TRBV27 and TRBJ2-1; 10 positions agree with TRBD2. The CDR3 covers 14 residues. V lost 6 bases to trimming and J lost 8 bases; unmatched junction nucleotides: 7. Germline-derived CDR1 and CDR2 are MNHEY and SMNVEV (reference sequence). CDR3 region: CASRDSGRYDEQFF. As DNA, the CDR3 is TGTGCCAGCAGAGATAGCGGGAGGTACGATGAGCAGTTCTTC.

A note on this clone: This sample includes further DNA sequences coding for the same CDR3. The V and J genes are TRBV27 and TRBJ1-5; a weak D match, TRBD1 (6 bases). Trimming shortened V by 9 bases and J by 1 base, and 7 bases separated the two germline ends. Germline CDR1 and CDR2: MNHEY and SMNVEV (reference sequence). The CDR3 has 12 amino acids. The CDR3 loop is CASGGSNQPQHF. The CDR3 DNA reads as TGTGCCAGTGGGGGCAGCAATCAGCCCCAGCATTTT.

This clone was found once. The gene calls are TRBV7-3 and TRBJ1-1, with 9 bases aligning to TRBD1. The germline V gene has CDR1 SGHTA and CDR2 FQGTGA. CDR3 length: 18 residues. V trimming: 3 bases; J trimming: 3 bases; junction bases outside the gene matches: 14. CDR3 protein: CASSLGARTGEGDTEAFF. The CDR3 DNA is TGTGCCAGCAGCTTGGGGGCCCGGACAGGGGAAGGGGACACTGAAGCTTTCTTT.

This chain uses TRBV7-9 with TRBJ2-5; the D is unclear. CDR1 SEHNR and CDR2 FQNEAQ come from the germline V gene (reference sequence). V dropped 2 bases and J dropped 5 bases, with 12 bases sitting between them. CDR3 length equals 14 residues. The CDR3 nucleotides are TGTGCCAGCAGCTTAATTTTGGGGTTGGAGACCCAGTACTTC. Residues: CASSLILGLETQYF.

V usage is TRBV6-1 and J usage is TRBJ2-1, with 8 bases fitting TRBD2. CDR1 and CDR2 from the germline V gene are MNHNS and SASEGT. V trimming: 5 bases; J trimming: 8 bases; junction bases outside the gene matches: 14. This CDR3 is built from 16 residues. CDR3 DNA sequence: TGTGCCAGCAGTCAAGGGAGGGGACTAGGCTCCTATGAGCAGTTCTTC. Its protein is CASSQGRGLGSYEQFF.

This clone appeared once. The J gene is TRBJ1-4, the V gene TRBV2, with D hard to call. The CDR3 extends over 14 amino acids. The V end lost 3 bases, the J end lost 4 bases, and 9 bases lay between the germline ends. CDR1 and CDR2 (germline): SNHLY, FYNNEI. CDR3 nucleotide sequence: TGTGCCAGCAGTGATTCGACCGGTAATGAAAAACTGTTTTTT. This encodes CASSDSTGNEKLFF.

This rearrangement joins TRBV4-3 to TRBJ2-2; D possibly corresponds to TRBD2 (6 bases). Trimming took 1 base from V and 5 from J, leaving 11 bases between them. Germline CDR1 reads LGHNA; CDR2 reads YSLEER. This CDR3 has 15 residues. CDR3 loop: CASSQGGAGTGELFF. In nucleotides, the CDR3 is TGCGCCAGCAGCCAAGGCGGGGCGGGAACCGGGGAGCTGTTTTTT.

The rearrangement joins TRBV11-2 to TRBJ1-2; TRBD1 matches at 8 bases. The CDR3 is 16 amino acids. Trimming cost V 6 bases and J 6 bases; bases outside gene matches: 15. Looked up from germline, CDR1 is SGHAT and CDR2 is FQNNGV. The CDR3 region is CASRPPGTGSLHGYTF. CDR3 DNA sequence: TGTGCCAGCAGACCGCCTGGGACAGGTTCCTTGCATGGCTACACCTTC.

In this sample, this clone turned up once. The gene calls are TRBV5-1 and TRBJ2-7; 9 positions agree with TRBD1. V shed 4 bases and J 5 bases; nucleotides not matched to a gene: 10. The CDR3 contains 15 residues. Germline-derived CDR1 and CDR2 are SGHRS and YFSETQ. DNA of the CDR3: TGCGCCAGCAGCCACCACAGGGGGCGCGAGGACGAGCAGTACTTC. This encodes CASSHHRGREDEQYF.

V and J are TRBV5-4 and TRBJ2-7; TRBD2 matches at 11 bases. The V gene's germline CDR1 is SGHNT and CDR2 YYREEE (reference sequence). J was trimmed by 7 bases and V by 4 bases; bases with no gene match: 13. CDR3 length equals 16 residues. CDR3 region: CASSRTLAGVNGEQYF. The CDR3 bases are TGTGCCAGCAGCAGGACACTAGCGGGAGTAAACGGGGAGCAGTACTTC.

V is TRBV27 and J is TRBJ2-5; 7 nucleotides align to TRBD2. The CDR3 sequence is 12 residues long. V dropped 10 bases and J dropped 5; count of bases not matched to a gene: 7. Germline V gene sequence: CDR1 MNHEY, CDR2 SMNVEV (reference sequence). The CDR3 reads CAKAGLFETQYF. Here the CDR3 DNA reads TGTGCCAAAGCGGGGCTTTTCGAGACCCAGTACTTC.